This entry lists 19 T cell receptor beta chains sequenced from one sample in a study of blood T cell repertoires in COVID-19. The table came from immunoSEQ multiplex PCR; TCRdb's copy has only in-frame clones and leaves some out. The repertoire has approximately 74,000 clones, approximately 90% of them found once; the top ten carry approximately 4.8%. The source material was peripheral blood. The receptor set was obtained from a woman aged 55 to 70 with active COVID-19.

CDR3 DNA: TGTGCCAGCAGCATTATTAGGGGCAGCCCAACTAATGAAAAACTGTTTTTT. The encoded protein is CASSIIRGSPTNEKLFF. The rearrangement uses TRBV7-9 and TRBJ1-4, with D perhaps TRBD1 (5 bases). V dropped 5 bases and J dropped 0 bases, with 16 bases sitting between them. The CDR3 loop spans 17 amino acids. From germline, CDR1 is SEHNR and CDR2 FQNEAQ (reference sequence).

V and J are TRBV7-2 and TRBJ2-1, with 9 bases that match TRBD2. This CDR3 has 14 amino acids. V gave up 2 bases and J gave up 7 bases; unmatched junction bases: 3. From germline, CDR1 is SGHTA and CDR2 FQGNSA. The chain's CDR3 is CASSLYLAGNEQFF. The CDR3 region has the DNA TGTGCCAGCAGCTTATATCTAGCGGGGAATGAGCAGTTCTTC.

CDR3 sequence reads: CASSSRQGLSPLHF. The DNA of the CDR3 is TGTGCCAGCAGCTCTCGACAGGGACTTTCACCCCTCCACTTT. The rearrangement links TRBV5-4 to TRBJ1-6, with TRBD1 matching 7 bases. Germline assignment: CDR1 SGHNT and CDR2 YYREEE (reference sequence). The ends lost 3 bases at V and 9 bases at J; junction bases unmatched: 6. The CDR3 totals 14 residues.

The V and J genes are TRBV9 and TRBJ1-1; a possible D gene is TRBD1 (5 bases). The germline V gene encodes CDR1 SGDLS and CDR2 YYNGEE. This CDR3 is built from 17 residues. Between the trimmed V and J ends, which lost 0 bases and 4 bases, there was a span of 19 bases. CDR3 sequence: CASSVVQGWEGPTEAFF. As DNA, the CDR3 is TGTGCCAGCAGCGTAGTGCAGGGATGGGAGGGTCCCACTGAAGCTTTCTTT.

This chain joins TRBV3-1 (or the pseudogene TRBV3-2) and TRBJ2-7, with 11 nucleotides matching TRBD1. Trimming cost V 3 bases and J 5 bases; bases outside gene matches: 3. This CDR3 contains 14 residues. The germline gives CDR1 LGHDT, CDR2 YNNKEL (reference sequence). The CDR3 nucleotides read TGTGCCAGCAGCCATGGACAGGGGGCTCACGAGCAGTACTTC. The encoded protein is CASSHGQGAHEQYF.

This chain links TRBV21-1 with TRBJ2-1; the DNA was not used to check the table's D call, TRBD2. TRBV21-1 is termed a pseudogene. This CDR3 spans 21 amino acids. CDR3 region: CASSKAELGRGSLSLDNEQFF. The CDR3 DNA reads as TGTGCCAGCAGCAAAGCAGAATTGGGGCGGGGCAGCCTGTCGTTGGACAATGAGCAGTTCTTC.

The chain recombines TRBV7-9 with TRBJ2-7, with D possibly being TRBD1 (5 bases). The CDR3 is 15 amino acids. The V gene lost 2 bases and the J gene lost 3 bases, with 14 bases spanning the gap. Germline CDR1 and CDR2: SEHNR and FQNEAQ (reference sequence). DNA for the CDR3: TGTGCCAGCAGCTTACCCCGAACAGGTTACTACGAGCAGTACTTC. The encoded protein is CASSLPRTGYYEQYF.

This chain joins TRBV19 and TRBJ2-5; 13 nucleotides line up with TRBD2. Trimming at V came to 5 bases and at J to 2 bases, leaving 5 bases not matched to a gene. Germline CDR1 reads LNHDA; CDR2 reads SQIVND (reference sequence). This CDR3 spans 16 amino acids. The CDR3 DNA is TGTGCCAGTAGTCTCACTAGCGGGAGGGCGCAAGAGACCCAGTACTTC. Its protein product is CASSLTSGRAQETQYF.

This chain links TRBV7-9 with TRBJ2-7, with 11 bases matching TRBD2. The CDR3 covers 15 residues. From germline, CDR1 is SEHNR and CDR2 FQNEAQ (reference sequence). Trimming removed 5 bases from V and 4 bases from J; junction bases left unmatched: 7. The CDR3 bases are TGTGCCAGCAGCACACATAGCGGGAGGGAGTACGAGCAGTACTTC. Its translation is CASSTHSGREYEQYF.

The rearrangement joins TRBV2 to TRBJ1-4; 9 bases are a match to TRBD1. The CDR3 is 15 amino acids. J was trimmed by 13 bases and V by 4 bases; bases with no gene match: 13. The V gene's germline CDR1 is SNHLY and CDR2 FYNNEI. The CDR3 reads CASSGQGGGMKSLFF. The CDR3 DNA is TGTGCCAGCAGTGGACAGGGGGGAGGAATGAAATCACTGTTTTTT.

The chain carries TRBV19 and TRBJ2-7, with 13 bases fitting TRBD2. CDR3 length equals 17 residues. Germline assignment: CDR1 LNHDA and CDR2 SQIVND (reference sequence). V gave up 6 bases and J gave up 2 bases; unmatched junction bases: 10. The CDR3 sequence: CASSGTEGLAGTYEQYF. CDR3 sequence (DNA): TGTGCCAGTAGCGGGACAGAGGGACTAGCGGGGACCTACGAGCAGTACTTC. Based on the CDR3 plus reference TRBV19 and TRBJ2-7, the full variable domain is DGGITQSPKYLFRKEGQNVTLSCEQNLNHDAMYWYRQDPGQGLRLIYYSQIVNDFQKGDIAEGYSVSREKKESFPLTVTSAQKNPTAFYLCASSGTEGLAGTYEQYFGPGTRLTVT.

This clone was seen once. V and J are TRBV14 and TRBJ2-2; 10 bases are shared with TRBD1. CDR3 length: 16 amino acids. V dropped 4 bases and J dropped 4; count of bases not matched to a gene: 6. Germline assignment: CDR1 SGHDN and CDR2 FVKESK. CDR3: CASSRMRTGGTGELFF. The CDR3 bases are TGTGCCAGCAGCCGCATGCGGACAGGGGGCACCGGGGAGCTGTTTTTT. The variable domain in full, with the rest retrieved from reference TRBV14 and TRBJ2-2, is EAGVTQFPSHSVIEKGQTVTLRCDPISGHDNLYWYRRVMGKEIKFLLHFVKESKQDESGMPNNRFLAERTGGTYSTLKVQPAELEDSGVYFCASSRMRTGGTGELFFGEGSRLTVL.

This sequence joins TRBV28 and TRBJ1-2; TRBD1 aligns across 7 bases. Germline V gene data show CDR1 as MDHEN and CDR2 as SYDVKM. The J segment lost 6 bases and the V segment lost 6 bases, leaving 13 bases of the junction unmatched. The CDR3 is 15 residues long. CDR3 bases: TGTGCCAGCAGAACCCCCGTTGGCAGGGGGGATGGCTACACCTTC. Protein product: CASRTPVGRGDGYTF.

The rearrangement uses TRBV5-4 and TRBJ1-2, with D tentatively TRBD1 (5 bases). The germline CDR1 and CDR2 sequences are SGHNT and YYREEE (reference sequence). The CDR3 has 15 residues. Trimming stripped 0 bases from V and 6 bases from J, with 15 bases between. The CDR3 region has the DNA TGTGCCAGCAGCTTGGAAGTATGGGGGAGGAATGGCTACACCTTC. It yields the protein CASSLEVWGRNGYTF.

The rearrangement joins TRBV12-3 or TRBV12-4 to TRBJ1-1; D remains unclear. The V and J ends lost 3 bases and 8 bases respectively, with 13 bases between them. The CDR3 consists of 13 residues. The CDR3 DNA reads as TGTGCCAGCAGTTTGGCCTGGACTAGAGAAGCTTTCTTT. As protein: CASSLAWTREAFF.

The CDR3 spells CASLLRGGIDAGELFF. CDR3 nucleotide sequence: TGTGCCAGCCTCCTACGGGGGGGGATTGACGCCGGGGAGCTGTTTTTT. The chain carries TRBV5-8 and TRBJ2-2; 8 bases are a match to TRBD2. This CDR3 is 16 amino acids long. The germline V gene encodes CDR1 SGHTS and CDR2 YDEGEE. V was clipped by 7 bases and J by 6 bases; unmatched bases: 14.

The chain links TRBV5-5 to TRBJ2-3; D perhaps matches TRBD1 (6 bases). The CDR3 loop spans 16 amino acids. The germline gives CDR1 SGHKS, CDR2 YYEKEE (reference sequence). Between the trimmed V and J ends, which lost 4 bases and 6 bases, there was a span of 21 bases. This CDR3 reads CASSPFTGFDADTQYF. CDR3 DNA sequence: TGTGCCAGCAGCCCGTTCACAGGGTTTGATGCCGATACGCAGTATTTT.

This rearrangement joins TRBV18 to TRBJ2-3, with D maybe TRBD2 (6 bases). The V end lost 8 bases, the J end lost 2 bases, and 11 bases lay between the germline ends. Germline CDR1 KGHSH, CDR2 LQKENI. The CDR3 is 13 amino acids. The CDR3 nucleotides read TGTGCCAGCAATCGCGGGAACACAGATACGCAGTATTTT. Its protein product is CASNRGNTDTQYF.

The chain links TRBV24-1 to TRBJ2-1; possibly TRBD1 for D (6 bases). V was clipped by 4 bases and J by 2 bases, with 20 bases between them. This CDR3 is 18 amino acids long. Germline V gives CDR1 KGHDR, CDR2 SFDVKD. The CDR3 sequence is CATSDSTLSGDPYNEQFF. The CDR3 DNA follows: TGTGCCACCAGTGACTCAACCCTTTCAGGGGACCCCTACAATGAGCAGTTCTTC.